This T cell receptor beta chain was identified during a study of blood T cells in healthy people across ages. The study's findings and limits: Whereas aged donors had fewer naive CD4+ cells, long-lived donors had more of them and higher diversity.

The germline CDR1 and CDR2 sequences are DFQATT and SNEGSKA (reference sequence). CDR3 size: 16 residues. V lost 1 base to trimming and J lost 5 bases; unmatched junction nucleotides: 7. Using a J-beta primer mix together with a sample-barcoded 5' primer, a second PCR was run for roughly 6 to 12 cycles. Each single sample gave us at least 2.5 million CDR3-containing paired-end reads. One entry per CDR3 protein, called by TCRdb with MiXCR from the 5' RACE reads. The data show about 930,000 distinct CDR3 sequences, with just under 30% seen just once and roughly 10% held by the top ten. This clonotype turned up a few times. Its specificity is not known. This sample was shared with a second study, whose subject was T cells of mothers and their children. That study adds: The data showed no persistent microchimeric T cell clones.

This receptor was obtained from a woman between 40 and 50 years old in good health. This chain links TRBV20-1 with TRBJ2-3, with TRBD2 matching over 12 bases. Sequences were obtained from blood. CDR3 sequence: CSARGRLAGAGDTQYF. CDR3 DNA: TGCAGTGCTAGAGGTCGACTAGCGGGGGCCGGAGATACGCAGTATTTT.